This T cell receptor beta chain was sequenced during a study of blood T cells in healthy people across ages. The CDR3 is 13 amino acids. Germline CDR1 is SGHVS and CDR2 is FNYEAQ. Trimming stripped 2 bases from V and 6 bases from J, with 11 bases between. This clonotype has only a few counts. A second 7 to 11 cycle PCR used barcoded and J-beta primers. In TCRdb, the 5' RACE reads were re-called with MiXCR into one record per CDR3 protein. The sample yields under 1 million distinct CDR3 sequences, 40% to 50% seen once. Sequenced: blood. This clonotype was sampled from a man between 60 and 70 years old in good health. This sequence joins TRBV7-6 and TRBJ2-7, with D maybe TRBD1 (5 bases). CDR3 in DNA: TGTGCCAGCAGCTTATCAGGAAGGGGCGAGCAGTACTTC. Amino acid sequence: CASSLSGRGEQYF.